This T cell receptor beta chain was found in a study of T cell repertoires in cytomegalovirus infection. At the level of the study: In public TCR beta signatures, there were indications of both CMV infection and matching HLA type.

Each CDR3 protein is one row after TCRdb ran MiXCR on the reads. The sample shows some 100,000 distinct CDR3 sequences, more than 20% of them seen only once. V lost 0 bases to trimming and J lost 0 bases, with 8 bases between them. The CDR3 is 15 residues long. The V gene's germline CDR1 is LGHNA and CDR2 YSLEER. As for this clonotype: Its cognate antigen is unknown.

Study-level findings and limits: Summed public TCR beta family frequency identified CMV carriers bearing the relevant HLA.

The sample comprised CD8+ T cells from PBMCs. The chain uses TRBV4-3 and TRBJ1-1, with D perhaps matching TRBD1 (5 bases). The clonotype was recovered from a human donor in good health (CMV status not recorded). Some clones in this sample may be carry-over from other donors' samples. CDR3 region: CASSQDQGMNTEAFF. The CDR3 DNA reads TGCGCCAGCAGCCAAGATCAGGGTATGAACACTGAAGCTTTCTTT.